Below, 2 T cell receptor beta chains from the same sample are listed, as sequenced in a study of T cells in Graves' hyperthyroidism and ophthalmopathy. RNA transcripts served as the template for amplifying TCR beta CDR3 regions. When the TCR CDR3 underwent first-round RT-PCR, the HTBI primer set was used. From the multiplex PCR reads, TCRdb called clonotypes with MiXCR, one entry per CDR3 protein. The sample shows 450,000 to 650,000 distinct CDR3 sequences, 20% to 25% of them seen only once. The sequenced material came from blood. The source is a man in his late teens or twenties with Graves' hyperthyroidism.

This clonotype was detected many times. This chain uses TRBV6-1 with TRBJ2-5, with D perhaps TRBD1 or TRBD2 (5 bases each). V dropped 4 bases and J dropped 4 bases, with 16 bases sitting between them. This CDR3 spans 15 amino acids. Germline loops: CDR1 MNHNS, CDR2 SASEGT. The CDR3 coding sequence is TGTGCCAGCAGTGGGGGGACCGCGCGAGTAGAGACCCAGTACTTC. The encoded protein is CASSGGTARVETQYF.

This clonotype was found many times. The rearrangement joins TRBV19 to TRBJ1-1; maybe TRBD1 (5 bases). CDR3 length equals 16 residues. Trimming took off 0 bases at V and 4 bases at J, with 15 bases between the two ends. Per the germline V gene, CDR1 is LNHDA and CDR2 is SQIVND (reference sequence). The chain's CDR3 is CASSIDGGPQGTEAFF. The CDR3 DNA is TGTGCCAGTAGTATAGACGGTGGCCCTCAGGGCACTGAAGCTTTCTTT.